This is a list of T cell receptor beta chains from one sample in a study of OX40 agonist ivuxolimab in advanced cancers. The data were produced by immunoSEQ multiplex PCR, yet TCRdb's version contains in-frame clones alone and is incomplete. This sample has around 82,000 clones, with approximately 90% found just once. The sequencing here drew on CD4+ or CD8+ T cells sorted from blood, taken in a trial of the OX40 agonist ivuxolimab. The receptors were gathered from an adult with an advanced solid tumor such as melanoma, head and neck, liver or kidney cancer. Each CDR3 is given with its conserved first and last residue. Fields, in order: clone size, D gene, J gene, V gene, CDR3 length, CDR3 protein, CDR3 DNA. A D gene is named only where the DNA matches it firmly. Size values are once, few and many counts, or a class for expanded clones, and some rows have none.

>-|-|TRBJ1-5|TRBV6-1|13
CATLFKGNQPQHF
TGTGCCACCCTCTTCAAAGGCAATCAGCCCCAGCATTTT
>-|TRBD1|TRBJ2-2|TRBV18|16
CASSPRPDRDTGELFF
TGTGCCAGCTCACCACGGCCGGACAGGGATACCGGGGAGCTGTTTTTT
>once|TRBD1|TRBJ1-5|TRBV2|15
CASSEGQGKPQPQHF
TGTGCCAGCAGTGAGGGACAGGGTAAACCCCAGCCCCAGCATTTT
>-|-|TRBJ1-4|TRBV5-1|14
CASSLGDIQEKLFF
TGCGCCAGCAGCTTGGGGGACATACAGGAAAAACTGTTTTTT
>-|-|TRBJ1-3|TRBV7-2|14
CASTLHGSGNTIYF
TGTGCCAGCACCCTCCACGGGTCTGGAAACACCATATATTTT
>-|-|TRBJ1-1|TRBV10-3|14
CAISEGLMNTEAFF
TGTGCCATCAGTGAGGGCCTCATGAACACTGAAGCTTTCTTT
>-|TRBD2|TRBJ2-2|TRBV19|14
CASSSGGATGELFF
TGTGCCAGCTCTAGCGGGGGGGCCACCGGGGAGCTGTTTTTT
>-|-|TRBJ1-3|TRBV28|14
CASSSSGTGNTIYF
TGTGCCAGCAGTTCGAGTGGAACTGGAAACACCATATATTTT
>-|-|TRBJ2-1|TRBV5-1|14
CASTAIGDRDEQFF
TGCGCCAGCACCGCAATTGGGGATAGGGATGAGCAGTTCTTC
>few|TRBD1|TRBJ2-3|TRBV5-5|17
CASSSDEGTGATDTQYF
TGTGCCAGCAGCTCGGACGAGGGAACAGGGGCTACAGATACGCAGTATTTT
>-|TRBD1|TRBJ2-3|TRBV5-1|14
CASSGTGLADTQYF
TGCGCCAGCAGCGGGACAGGGTTGGCAGATACGCAGTATTTT
>-|TRBD1|TRBJ1-2|TRBV5-1|14
CASSARQGAYGYTF
TGCGCCAGCAGCGCGAGACAGGGTGCCTATGGCTACACCTTC
>-|TRBD2|TRBJ2-7|TRBV5-4|15
CASSPEAGGLREQYF
TGTGCCAGCAGCCCGGAGGCGGGGGGGCTTCGCGAGCAGTACTTC
>-|-|TRBJ2-2|TRBV19|14
CASTDQGISGELFF
TGTGCCAGTACCGACCAGGGTATCTCCGGGGAGCTGTTTTTT
>-|-|TRBJ1-1|TRBV7-2|14
CASSGRVGNTEAFF
TGTGCCAGCAGTGGTAGGGTAGGGAACACTGAAGCTTTCTTT
>-|-|TRBJ1-2|TRBV7-2|13
CASSLAPGYGYTF
TGTGCCAGCAGCTTAGCCCCCGGGTATGGCTACACCTTC
>-|-|TRBJ2-1|TRBV19|14
CASSTFSGSNEQFF
TGTGCCAGTAGTACCTTTAGCGGAAGCAATGAGCAGTTCTTC
>once|-|TRBJ2-3|TRBV11-2|15
CASHPSGWDTDTQYF
TGTGCCAGCCACCCCTCCGGGTGGGACACAGATACGCAGTATTTT
>-|-|TRBJ1-1|TRBV5-1|13
CASSSGQTTEAFF
TGCGCCAGCAGCTCAGGACAGACCACTGAAGCTTTCTTT
>-|-|TRBJ2-7|TRBV7-3|15
CASSIAPDPTYEQYF
TGTGCCAGCAGCATTGCACCGGATCCGACCTACGAGCAGTACTTC
>once|-|TRBJ2-3|TRBV5-1|15
CASSTGRLTTDTQYF
TGCGCCAGCAGCACAGGACGCTTAACCACAGATACGCAGTATTTT
>-|TRBD1|TRBJ2-1|TRBV14|12
CASSQEAGGQFF
TGTGCCAGCAGCCAAGAAGCAGGGGGGCAGTTCTTC
>-|-|TRBJ1-2|TRBV5-1|13
CASSSTSDYGYTF
TGCGCCAGCAGCTCTACAAGCGACTATGGCTACACCTTC
>-|-|TRBJ1-1|TRBV6-5|14
CASSYAQLSGIAFF
TGTGCCAGCAGTTACGCGCAGTTAAGCGGCATAGCTTTCTTT
>-|-|TRBJ1-4|TRBV7-2|15
CASSSTQGFNEKLFF
TGTGCCAGCAGCTCGACCCAGGGTTTTAATGAAAAACTGTTTTTT
>-|-|TRBJ1-1|TRBV11-2|14
CASSFMFSAIEAFF
TGTGCCAGCAGCTTCATGTTCTCGGCCATTGAAGCTTTCTTT